The clone carrying this T cell receptor (beta chain) came up once. These data are taken from a study of shared clonotypes between healthy human individuals. V shed 7 bases and J shed 5 bases, with 14 bases lying between them. Looked up from germline, CDR1 is SQVTM and CDR2 is ANQGSEA. The CDR3 contains 13 residues. Naive CD8 isolation took CD45RO-negative cells positively selected for CCR7 and excluded terminally differentiated effector memory CD45RA+ cells. Participating donors were healthy, HIV-negative adults free of recent acute infections or vaccinations. TCRdb keeps only in-frame clones here, not all; method: immunoSEQ multiplex PCR. The repertoire holds over 2 million clones, with about 95% as singletons.

The V call is TRBV29-1, the J call TRBJ1-4; the D is unclear. The sequence was collected from a man aged 18 to 35 in good health. Material: naive CD8+ T cells sorted from blood. For the CDR3, the DNA is TGCAGCGCCTCTGGTGGGAGAAATGAAAAACTGTTTTTT. Amino acid sequence: CSASGGRNEKLFF.